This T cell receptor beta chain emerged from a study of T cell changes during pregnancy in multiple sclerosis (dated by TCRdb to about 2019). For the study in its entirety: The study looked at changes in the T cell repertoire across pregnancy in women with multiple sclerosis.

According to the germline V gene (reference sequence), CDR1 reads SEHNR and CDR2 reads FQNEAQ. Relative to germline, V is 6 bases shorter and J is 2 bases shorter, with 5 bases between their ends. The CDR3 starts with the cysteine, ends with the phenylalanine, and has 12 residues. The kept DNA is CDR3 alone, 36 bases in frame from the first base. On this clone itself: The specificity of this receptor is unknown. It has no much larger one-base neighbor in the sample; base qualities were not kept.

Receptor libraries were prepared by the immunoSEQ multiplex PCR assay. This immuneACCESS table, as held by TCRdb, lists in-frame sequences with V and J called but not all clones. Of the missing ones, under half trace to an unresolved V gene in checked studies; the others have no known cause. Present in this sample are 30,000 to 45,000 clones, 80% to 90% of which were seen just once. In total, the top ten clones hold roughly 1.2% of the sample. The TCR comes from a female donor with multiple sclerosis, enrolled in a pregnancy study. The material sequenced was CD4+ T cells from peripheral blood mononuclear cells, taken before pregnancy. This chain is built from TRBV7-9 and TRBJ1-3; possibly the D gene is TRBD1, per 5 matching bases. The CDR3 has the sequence CASRQAGNTIYF. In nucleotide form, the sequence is TGTGCCAGCAGACAGGCTGGAAACACCATATATTTT.